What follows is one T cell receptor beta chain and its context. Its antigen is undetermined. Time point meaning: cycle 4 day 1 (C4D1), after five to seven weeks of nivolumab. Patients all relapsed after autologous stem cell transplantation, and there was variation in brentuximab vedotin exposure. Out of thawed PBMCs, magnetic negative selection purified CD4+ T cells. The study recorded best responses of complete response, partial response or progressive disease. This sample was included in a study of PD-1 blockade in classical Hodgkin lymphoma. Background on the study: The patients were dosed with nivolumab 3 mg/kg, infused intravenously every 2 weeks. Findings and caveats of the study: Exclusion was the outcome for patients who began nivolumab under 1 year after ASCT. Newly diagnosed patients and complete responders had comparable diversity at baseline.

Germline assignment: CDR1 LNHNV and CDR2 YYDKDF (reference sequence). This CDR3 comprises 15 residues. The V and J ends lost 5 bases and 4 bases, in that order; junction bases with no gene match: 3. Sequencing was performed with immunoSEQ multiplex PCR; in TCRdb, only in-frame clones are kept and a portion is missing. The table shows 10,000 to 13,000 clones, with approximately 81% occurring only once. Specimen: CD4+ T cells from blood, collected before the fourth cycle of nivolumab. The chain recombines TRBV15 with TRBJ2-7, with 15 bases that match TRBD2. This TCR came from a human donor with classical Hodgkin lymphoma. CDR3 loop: CATSEGLAGGYEQYF. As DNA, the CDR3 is TGTGCCACCAGCGAGGGACTAGCGGGAGGTTACGAGCAGTACTTC.